This T cell receptor (beta chain) was found in a study of control samples from healthy donors and cancer patients. Assay used: immunoSEQ multiplex PCR; TCRdb lists only in-frame clones, some missing. The repertoire holds roughly 40,000 clones, with 70% to 90% as singletons. The CDR3 spans 14 residues. V was cut by 2 bases and J by 6 bases, with 8 bases left in between. Per germline, CDR1 MNHNS and CDR2 SASEGT. This receptor was obtained from a man aged 55 to 70 in good health. The specimen sequenced was blood. This sequence joins TRBV6-1 and TRBJ1-6; a possible D gene is TRBD1 (5 bases). CDR3 in amino acids: CASSEPGGNSPLHF. The CDR3 region has the DNA TGTGCCAGCAGTGAACCCGGGGGTAATTCACCCCTCCACTTT.